This is a list of T cell receptor beta chains from one sample in a study of shared clonotypes between healthy human individuals. Libraries were prepared by immunoSEQ multiplex PCR; TCRdb keeps only in-frame clonotypes and omits some of them. The table includes 850,000 to 1,100,000 clones, approximately 75% detected once. The specimen sequenced was memory CD4+ T cells from PBMCs. All receptors come from a man between 18 and 35 years old in good health. Some clones in this sample may be carry-over from other donors' samples. Each CDR3 is given with its conserved first and last residue. D genes are given only for firm matches. Rows give clone size only sometimes, using once, few, many, or a class for an expanded clone.

j_call v_call clone_size d_call cdr3_nt cdr3_aa
TRBJ1-1 TRBV4-3 NA NA TGCGCCAGCAGCCATGGTCTGAGGAACACTGAAGCTTTCTTT CASSHGLRNTEAFF
TRBJ1-3 TRBV28 NA TRBD1 TGTGCCAGCAGGGGAGGACAGGGTCGAAACACCATATATTTT CASRGGQGRNTIYF
TRBJ2-5 TRBV7-9 NA NA TGTGCCAGCAGCTTTCCTGCGGAGACCCAGTACTTC CASSFPAETQYF
TRBJ1-3 TRBV5-1 NA NA TGCGCCAGCAGCCTCGGCGGGGTCTCTGGAAACACCATATATTTT CASSLGGVSGNTIYF
TRBJ2-7 TRBV10-3 NA NA TGTGCCATCAGTGAGTCGAACTCGGGGGAAGGGAAGCAGTACTTC CAISESNSGEGKQYF
TRBJ2-7 TRBV4-2 many TRBD1 TGTGCCAGCAGCCAAGAGGAGGCGACAGGGGCCTACGAGCAGTACTTC CASSQEEATGAYEQYF
TRBJ1-2 TRBV28 NA TRBD1 TGTGCCAGCAGTTTAGTCGGGACAGGGTATGGCTACACCTTC CASSLVGTGYGYTF
TRBJ2-2 TRBV27 many NA TGTGCCAGCAGATTTGGGGGTCCCACCGGGGAGCTGTTTTTT CASRFGGPTGELFF
TRBJ2-7 TRBV19 NA NA TGTGCCAGTAGTACTTTGGGCTGGGGAGGCCTCGAGCAGTACTTC CASSTLGWGGLEQYF
TRBJ1-2 TRBV27 NA NA TGTGCCAGCAGTCCCAGAACCTTTTATGGCTACACCTTC CASSPRTFYGYTF
TRBJ2-1 TRBV5-4 few TRBD2 TGTGCCAGCTATAATTGGGCGGGAGTCTACAATGAGCAGTTCTTC CASYNWAGVYNEQFF
TRBJ1-2 TRBV27 NA NA TGTGCCAGCAGACGCTCTTGGGAGGCGCCCTATGGCTACACCTTC CASRRSWEAPYGYTF